One and the same sample provided the 5 T cell receptor beta chains below, sequenced in a study of regulatory T cells in long-lasting Graves disease. CDR3-region Arm-PCR and iRepertoire HTBI primers produced the TCR beta libraries. TCRdb reprocessed the multiplex PCR reads via MiXCR and lists one record per CDR3 protein. The sample consists of more than 300,000 distinct CDR3 sequences, roughly a fifth of them appearing once. Regarding time point: persistent/refractory GD, antithyroid drugs over 5 years with positive TRAb. The TCR library used RNA extracted from PBMCs. Sequences were derived from peripheral blood mononuclear cells (PBMCs), sampled when the disease was refractory, from a patient treated with antithyroid drugs. The origin of the receptors is a female donor with Graves disease.

This clonotype appeared a few times. The chain carries TRBV5-1 and TRBJ2-7, with D tentatively TRBD2 (6 bases). The CDR3 has 15 residues. Germline-derived CDR1 and CDR2 are SGHRS and YFSETQ. Trimming cost V 0 bases and J 2 bases, with 12 bases left between them. CDR3 in amino acids: CASSLDRDSTYEQYF. The CDR3, as DNA: TGCGCCAGCAGCTTGGACCGGGACTCAACCTACGAGCAGTACTTC.

In this sample, this clonotype turned up many times. The genes are TRBV19 and TRBJ1-1, with a weak D call TRBD1 (6 bases). Trimming shortened V by 5 bases and J by 9 bases, and 22 bases separated the two germline ends. Germline V gives CDR1 LNHDA, CDR2 SQIVND (reference sequence). This CDR3 is built from 15 residues. CDR3 in DNA: TGTGCCAGTAGTCAGGCCGGGGGGGCAGGAGTCAAAGCTTTCTTT. Translated: CASSQAGGAGVKAFF.

This CDR3 is CASSFGSNGAYEQYF. CDR3 in DNA: TGCGCCAGCAGCTTCGGTTCTAACGGCGCCTACGAGCAGTACTTC. V gene TRBV5-1 combines with J gene TRBJ2-7, with no clear D. V was pared by 2 bases and J by 2 bases, with 14 bases between. The germline gives CDR1 SGHRS, CDR2 YFSETQ. The CDR3 loop spans 15 amino acids.

This clonotype was seen many times. This chain uses TRBV30 with TRBJ1-1, with D uncertain. The CDR3 has 15 residues. Germline V lookup: CDR1 GTSNPN, CDR2 SVGIG (reference sequence). Trimming stripped 4 bases from V and 1 base from J, with 16 bases between. The CDR3 DNA sequence: TGTGCCTGGATAATCGCGGGTCTACGGAACACTGAAGCTTTCTTT. It is translated as CAWIIAGLRNTEAFF.

This chain's CDR3 is CASSLKQANEQYF. Here the CDR3 DNA reads TGTGCCAGCAGCTTAAAGCAGGCGAACGAGCAGTACTTC. The genes are TRBV7-2 and TRBJ2-7; unclear D gene. Trimming pared 2 bases from V and 5 bases from J, leaving 10 bases between. Germline V CDR1 and CDR2: SGHTA, FQGNSA. The CDR3 length is 13 residues.